This T cell receptor beta chain was identified during a study of blood T cell repertoires in COVID-19. Study details: Specimens from acute and convalescent COVID-19 originated in the United States, Italy and Spain. T cells, B-cell-depleted T cells, or PBMCs supplied cDNA or gDNA.

In the authors' methods: Scientists estimated how many nucleated cells there were by amplifying reference gene primers. TCRdb's copy holds only in-frame clones and misses some; the assay was immunoSEQ multiplex PCR. The V and J calls and clone size are taken from that table; D and trimming were inferred from the DNA. The top ten hold under 3% of the sample, which has around 200,000 clones, roughly nine tenths seen once. The germline gives CDR1 GTSNPN, CDR2 SVGIG (reference sequence). V was trimmed by 1 base and J by 0 bases, leaving 6 bases between them. This CDR3 is 14 amino acids long. Study members were between roughly 18 and 100 years old and lived in 24 US regions.

This sequence joins TRBV30 and TRBJ2-2; D is unclear. The receptor was derived from a middle-aged woman with acute COVID-19. Material: PBMCs or T cells enriched from blood (not recorded which). CDR3 region: CAWSGRPNTGELFF. The CDR3 DNA follows: TGTGCCTGGAGTGGCAGGCCGAACACCGGGGAGCTGTTTTTT.